These 22 T cell receptor beta chains originate from one sample sequenced in a study of blood T cell repertoires in COVID-19. Profiling relied on immunoSEQ multiplex PCR, and the TCRdb table lists in-frame clones only, not all of them. The sample contains over 200,000 clones, nearly 90% of which appear only once. The sequencing input was peripheral blood. These receptor sequences come from a human donor in a cohort sampled during active COVID-19.

This clone showed up just once. V and J are TRBV28 and TRBJ1-3; 7 positions match TRBD1. Per the germline V gene, CDR1 is MDHEN and CDR2 is SYDVKM. V shed 5 bases, J shed 5 bases, and the junction held 6 bases outside the gene matches. This CDR3 is built from 14 residues. CDR3 nucleotide sequence: TGTGCCAGCAGTCTCACAGGGGCCAGAAACACCATATATTTT. Translating it yields CASSLTGARNTIYF.

The V gene is TRBV6-6, the J gene TRBJ1-4; D gene uncertain. The CDR3 contains 12 residues. CDR1 and CDR2 (germline): MNHNY, SVGAGI (reference sequence). V was pared by 2 bases and J by 8 bases, with 6 bases between. The CDR3 loop reads CASSYAGEKLFF. Here the CDR3 DNA reads TGTGCCAGCAGTTACGCGGGGGAAAAACTGTTTTTT.

The chain links TRBV23-1 to TRBJ2-7; 11 bases line up with TRBD1. TRBV23-1 belongs to the ORF category, with a function that is uncertain. This CDR3 comprises 17 residues. Trimming took 0 bases from V and 5 from J; bases not matched to a gene: 9. The CDR3 DNA is TGCGCCAGCAGTCAATCCGAAGGGACAGGGGGTCTCCACGAGCAGTACTTC. This encodes CASSQSEGTGGLHEQYF.

The V call is TRBV7-9, the J call TRBJ1-2; D possibly corresponds to TRBD1 (6 bases). The CDR3 is 12 residues long. The ends were cut back, 5 bases at V and 8 bases at J, with 12 bases in the middle. Germline V gives CDR1 SEHNR, CDR2 FQNEAQ (reference sequence). The CDR3 loop reads CASSHRDVGYTF. CDR3 coding DNA: TGTGCCAGCAGCCACAGGGACGTGGGCTACACCTTC.

The V call is TRBV7-2, the J call TRBJ2-7, with 9 bases identical to TRBD1. Losses at the gene ends were 6 bases for V and 6 bases for J; bases not matched to a gene: 9. Germline CDR1 is SGHTA and CDR2 is FQGNSA. The CDR3 has 14 residues. The CDR3 region has the DNA TGTGCCAGCAGACCGGGACAGGGCTTTGGCGAGCAGTACTTC. This sequence encodes CASRPGQGFGEQYF.

This clone occurred once. This chain uses TRBV6-5 with TRBJ1-5; no clear D gene. The CDR3 runs 14 residues. The germline V and J ends were trimmed by 4 bases and 0 bases, with 7 bases remaining between them. Germline loops: CDR1 MNHEY, CDR2 SVGAGI. The CDR3 DNA sequence: TGTGCCAGCAGTTCCAGTTATAGCAATCAGCCCCAGCATTTT. Its protein product is CASSSSYSNQPQHF.

This clone has a handful of counts. The chain carries TRBV18 and TRBJ1-2; tentatively, D is TRBD1 (6 bases). The V and J ends lost 6 bases and 4 bases respectively, with 12 bases between them. The CDR3 sequence is 13 residues long. Germline V gene lookup returns CDR1 KGHSH and CDR2 LQKENI. The CDR3 coding sequence is TGTGCCAGCTCGCCGGACAGTTCCTATGGCTACACCTTC. This codes for CASSPDSSYGYTF.

The genes are TRBV10-3 and TRBJ1-2; D is perhaps TRBD1 (6 bases). Germline values: CDR1 ENHRY, CDR2 SYGVKD. With 4 bases removed from V and 2 bases from J, the gap between germline ends came to 17 bases. The CDR3 contains 16 residues. As DNA, the CDR3 is TGTGCCATCAGTGCGATCGACAGGAAGAAAAACTATGGCTACACCTTC. Translating it yields CAISAIDRKKNYGYTF.

V and J are TRBV25-1 and TRBJ1-6, with D perhaps matching TRBD1 (6 bases). The CDR3 loop spans 14 amino acids. Germline loops: CDR1 MGHDK, CDR2 SYGVNS. V lost 2 bases, J lost 8 bases, and 10 bases lay in between. The CDR3 nucleotides read TGTGCCAGCAGTGAAACAGGGTATTATTCACCCCTCCACTTT. Its protein is CASSETGYYSPLHF.

The chain has TRBV30 and TRBJ2-7; possible D gene TRBD1, 6 bases. Looked up from germline, CDR1 is GTSNPN and CDR2 is SVGIG (reference sequence). V lost 3 bases to trimming and J lost 3 bases, with 9 bases between them. The CDR3 runs to 12 residues. For the CDR3, the DNA is TGTGCCTGGAGCGTACAGGGCTACGAGCAGTACTTC. This sequence encodes CAWSVQGYEQYF.

The chain links TRBV6-5 to TRBJ2-7; 7 bases fit TRBD1. Losses at the gene ends were 7 bases for V and 3 bases for J; bases not matched to a gene: 6. The CDR3 is made up of 13 amino acids. Germline CDR1 and CDR2: MNHEY and SVGAGI. The CDR3 loop is CASNTGTDYEQYF. The CDR3 DNA reads as TGTGCCAGCAATACCGGGACAGACTACGAGCAGTACTTC.

This rearrangement joins TRBV19 to TRBJ2-1; 9 nucleotides line up with TRBD1. J lost 6 bases, V lost 5 bases, and 8 bases had no gene match. The CDR3 loop spans 15 amino acids. Germline V lookup: CDR1 LNHDA, CDR2 SQIVND (reference sequence). As DNA, the CDR3 is TGTGCCAGTAGTCCCGGGACAGGGAGGCCCAATGAGCAGTTCTTC. It translates to CASSPGTGRPNEQFF.

V is TRBV7-2 and J is TRBJ2-7; 10 bases are a match to TRBD2. V gave up 6 bases and J gave up 2 bases; unmatched junction bases: 7. CDR1 SGHTA and CDR2 FQGNSA come from the germline V gene. CDR3 length equals 15 residues. This CDR3 reads CASSHASGSAYEQYF. The CDR3 DNA reads TGTGCCAGCAGTCACGCTAGCGGGAGCGCCTACGAGCAGTACTTC.

DNA of the CDR3: TGTGCCAGCAGAACAACCTCAGGGGGCAAGGCTGAAGCTTTCTTT. Translated: CASRTTSGGKAEAFF. The J gene is TRBJ1-1, the V gene TRBV6-6; 8 nucleotides match TRBD1. This CDR3 spans 15 amino acids. Germline CDR1 is MNHNY and CDR2 is SVGAGI (reference sequence). V gave up 6 bases and J gave up 6 bases; unmatched junction bases: 12.

The gene calls are TRBV6-2 or TRBV6-3 and TRBJ1-5; no definite D call. This CDR3 is 16 amino acids long. Trimming cost V 5 bases and J 0 bases, with 14 bases left between them. Germline lookup yields CDR1 MNHEY and CDR2 SVGEGT. DNA of the CDR3: TGTGCCAGCAGTACCCAGCCGGGATATAGCAATCAGCCCCAGCATTTT. Translated: CASSTQPGYSNQPQHF.

This chain connects TRBV25-1 to TRBJ2-7; D not resolved. CDR3 length: 13 residues. Germline loops: CDR1 MGHDK, CDR2 SYGVNS. The ends were cut back, 2 bases at V and 3 bases at J, with 8 bases in the middle. The DNA of the CDR3 is TGTGCCAGCAGTGAACCCGAGAGCTACGAGCAGTACTTC. This sequence encodes CASSEPESYEQYF.

V is TRBV5-1 and J is TRBJ1-2; 11 bases line up with TRBD1. In germline, CDR1 is SGHRS, CDR2 YFSETQ. The CDR3 is 14 residues long. The ends lost 5 bases at V and 4 bases at J; junction bases unmatched: 4. The CDR3 DNA reads TGCGCCAGCAGTCCGGGACAGGGGGGCTATGGCTACACCTTC. This encodes CASSPGQGGYGYTF.

V usage is TRBV6-2 or TRBV6-3 and J usage is TRBJ1-1; a weak D match, TRBD1 (5 bases). The CDR3 runs to 14 residues. Germline lookup yields CDR1 MNHEY and CDR2 SVGEGT. V shed 0 bases and J shed 4 bases, with 9 bases lying between them. Here the CDR3 DNA reads TGTGCCAGCAGTTACTCGACAGATCCCACTGAAGCTTTCTTT. This translates into CASSYSTDPTEAFF.

The V gene is TRBV6-6, the J gene TRBJ2-5; D may be TRBD1 (6 bases). Trimming removed 0 bases at V and 6 bases at J, with 14 bases between. The germline V gene encodes CDR1 MNHNY and CDR2 SVGAGI (reference sequence). The CDR3 extends over 15 amino acids. The DNA of the CDR3 is TGTGCCAGCAGTTACTCCGGGACAAAGGGGAAGACCCAGTACTTC. Amino acid sequence: CASSYSGTKGKTQYF.

This chain connects TRBV9 to TRBJ2-1; the match to TRBD2 covers 11 bases. Germline assignment: CDR1 SGDLS and CDR2 YYNGEE. The CDR3 runs to 19 residues. The trim removed 3 bases at V and 2 bases at J, leaving 13 bases unmatched. The CDR3 bases are TGTGCCAGCAGCGGGAAGGGGTTAGCGGGAGGGACGCCCTACAATGAGCAGTTCTTC. This encodes CASSGKGLAGGTPYNEQFF.

The chain joins TRBV18 to TRBJ2-1; 12 bases align to TRBD2. V lost 6 bases, J lost 7 bases, and 4 bases stayed unmatched. The CDR3 is made up of 14 amino acids. Germline V CDR1 and CDR2: KGHSH, LQKENI. As DNA, the CDR3 is TGTGCCAGCTCTCGAACTAGCGGGAGGAATGAGCAGTTCTTC. Protein product: CASSRTSGRNEQFF.

The chain combines TRBV27 with TRBJ2-7, with 10 bases lining up with TRBD1. Germline V CDR1 and CDR2: MNHEY, SMNVEV (reference sequence). There are 14 residues in the CDR3. J lost 1 base, V lost 4 bases, and 1 base had no gene match. Written as DNA, the CDR3 is TGTGCCAGCAGTTGGGACAGGGGTTCCTACGAGCAGTACTTC. Its translation is CASSWDRGSYEQYF.